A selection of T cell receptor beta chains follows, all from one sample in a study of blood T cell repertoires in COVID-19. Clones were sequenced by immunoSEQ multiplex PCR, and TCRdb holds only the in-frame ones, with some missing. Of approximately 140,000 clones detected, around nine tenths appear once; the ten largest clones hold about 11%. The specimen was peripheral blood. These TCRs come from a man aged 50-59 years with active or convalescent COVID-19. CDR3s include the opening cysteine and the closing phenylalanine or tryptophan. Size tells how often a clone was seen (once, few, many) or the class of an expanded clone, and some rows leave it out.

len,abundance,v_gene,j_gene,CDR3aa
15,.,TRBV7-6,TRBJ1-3,CASSLRSVSGNTIYF
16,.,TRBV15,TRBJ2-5,CATSRDQGAGVETQYF
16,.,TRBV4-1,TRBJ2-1,CASSPGQLSSYNEQFF
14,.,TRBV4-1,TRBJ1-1,CASSQTGQNTEAFF
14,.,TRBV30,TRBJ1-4,CAWGQQATNEKLFF
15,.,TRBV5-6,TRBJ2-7,CASSPPRTSGYEQYF
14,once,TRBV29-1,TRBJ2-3,CSVAVGSGGDTQYF
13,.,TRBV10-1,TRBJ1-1,CASRATGATEAFF
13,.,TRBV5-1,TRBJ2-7,CASTWTRSSEQYF
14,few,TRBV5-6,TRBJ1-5,CASSLSGGNQPQHF
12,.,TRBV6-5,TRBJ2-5,CASTGVGETQYF
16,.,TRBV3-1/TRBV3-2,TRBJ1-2,CASSQVTGQGYYGYTF
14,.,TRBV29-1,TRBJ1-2,CSVEFRQGARGYTF
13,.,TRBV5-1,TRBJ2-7,CASSLSRVNEQYF
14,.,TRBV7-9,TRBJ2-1,CASSFPTGRNEQFF
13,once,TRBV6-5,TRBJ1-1,CASSYRGNTEAFF
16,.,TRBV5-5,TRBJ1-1,CASSSREVTGSTEAFF
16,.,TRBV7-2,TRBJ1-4,CASSFTGARTNEKLFF